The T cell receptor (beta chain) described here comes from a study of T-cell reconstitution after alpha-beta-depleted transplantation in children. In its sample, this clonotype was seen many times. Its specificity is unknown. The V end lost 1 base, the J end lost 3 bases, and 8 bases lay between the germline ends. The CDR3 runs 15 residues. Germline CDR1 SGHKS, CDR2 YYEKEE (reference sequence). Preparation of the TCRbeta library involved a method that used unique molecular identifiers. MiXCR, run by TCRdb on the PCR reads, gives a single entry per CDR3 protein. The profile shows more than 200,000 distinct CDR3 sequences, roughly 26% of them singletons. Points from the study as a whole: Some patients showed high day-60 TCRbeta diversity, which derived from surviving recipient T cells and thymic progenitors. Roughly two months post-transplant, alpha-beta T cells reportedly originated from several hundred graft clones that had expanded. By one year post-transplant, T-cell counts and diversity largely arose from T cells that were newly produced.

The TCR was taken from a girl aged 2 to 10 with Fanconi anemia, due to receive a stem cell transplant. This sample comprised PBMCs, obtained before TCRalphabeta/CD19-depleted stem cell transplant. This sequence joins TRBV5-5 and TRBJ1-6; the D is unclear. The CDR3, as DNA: TGTGCCAGCAGCTTGCGAGACGTCTATAATTCACCCCTCCACTTT. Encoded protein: CASSLRDVYNSPLHF.